The 26 T cell receptor beta chains presented below share a single source sample, sequenced in a study of T-cell memory formation after mild COVID-19. MiXCR, applied by TCRdb to the 5' RACE reads, yields one record per CDR3 protein. Found here are about 440,000 distinct CDR3 sequences, around 20% of them singletons; the top ten hold 8.4%. The specimen was PBMCs or a T cell subset sorted from them (not recorded which). Receptor source: an adult woman who had mild COVID-19 (a few samples of this study predate the infection). Cell type and time point are not known.

This clonotype has just a few counts. The chain uses TRBV20-1 and TRBJ1-1; a possible D gene is TRBD1 (6 bases). From germline, CDR1 is DFQATT and CDR2 SNEGSKA (reference sequence). The V gene lost 4 bases and the J gene lost 4 bases, with 16 bases spanning the gap. This CDR3 region has 14 residues. The CDR3 loop is CSATGAGSGTEAFF. The CDR3 DNA reads as TGCAGTGCTACGGGGGCAGGGAGTGGCACTGAAGCTTTCTTT.

This chain connects TRBV5-1 to TRBJ1-1; perhaps TRBD1 as D (6 bases). The CDR3 totals 15 residues. V was shortened by 3 bases and J by 5 bases, with 17 bases between the two germline ends. The V gene's germline CDR1 is SGHRS and CDR2 YFSETQ. CDR3 nucleotides: TGCGCCAGCAGCTCCACAGGGATCTATGGGACTGAAGCTTTCTTT. Encoded protein: CASSSTGIYGTEAFF.

This clonotype was seen only a few times. The chain couples TRBV5-6 to TRBJ1-2; D is uncertain. V gave up 1 base and J gave up 4 bases, with 14 bases separating them. The CDR3 loop spans 15 amino acids. CDR1 is SGHDT and CDR2 is YYEEEE in the germline V gene. The CDR3 DNA follows: TGTGCCAGCAGCTTGTGGGGAAGACGATTCTATGGCTACACCTTC. Translation: CASSLWGRRFYGYTF.

V and J are TRBV7-9 and TRBJ1-2; TRBD1 aligns across 7 bases. Per the germline V gene, CDR1 is SEHNR and CDR2 is FQNEAQ (reference sequence). The CDR3 spans 15 residues. V lost 4 bases and J lost 5; bases outside the gene matches: 10. The CDR3 loop reads CASSSKGTAFYGYTF. The CDR3 DNA reads as TGTGCCAGCAGCTCCAAAGGGACAGCTTTTTATGGCTACACCTTC. The full variable domain, rest sourced from reference TRBV7-9 and TRBJ1-2, is DTGVSQNPRHKITKRGQNVTFRCDPISEHNRLYWYRQTLGQGPEFLTYFQNEAQLEKSRLLSDRFSAERPKGSFSTLEIQRTEQGDSAMYLCASSSKGTAFYGYTFGSGTRLTVV.

The CDR3 is CASSQALAGGRREFF. DNA for the CDR3: TGTGCCAGCAGCCAAGCCCTAGCGGGGGGCCGCCGGGAGTTCTTC. The chain couples TRBV3-1 to TRBJ2-1; TRBD2 aligns across 11 bases. This CDR3 is built from 15 residues. Losses at the gene ends were 1 base for V and 14 bases for J; bases not matched to a gene: 10. Germline V gene data show CDR1 as LGHDT and CDR2 as YNNKEL (reference sequence).

This clonotype appeared a few times. The CDR3 DNA reads TGTGCCACCAGTGATGCCATACAGGGGGCGTCGGAGCAGTTCTTC. Amino acids: CATSDAIQGASEQFF. V is TRBV24-1 and J is TRBJ2-1; 9 nucleotides agree with TRBD1. Looked up from germline, CDR1 is KGHDR and CDR2 is SFDVKD. The CDR3 is made up of 15 amino acids. After removal of 3 bases from V and 10 bases from J, the junction contained 9 bases not matched to a gene.

This clonotype was counted between two and nine times. The chain couples TRBV6-1 to TRBJ1-1; possibly TRBD1 for D (5 bases). The CDR3 length is 14 residues. The germline V gene has CDR1 MNHNS and CDR2 SASEGT. Trimming shortened V by 1 base and J by 6 bases, and 12 bases separated the two germline ends. The CDR3 DNA follows: TGTGCCAGCAGTGAAGTGGGTTGGGGCGCTGAAGCTTTCTTT. Translated: CASSEVGWGAEAFF.

The chain employs TRBV24-1 and TRBJ2-1, with D perhaps TRBD1 or TRBD2 (5 bases each). The CDR3 sequence is 15 residues long. The germline V gene has CDR1 KGHDR and CDR2 SFDVKD. The V and J ends lost 7 bases and 7 bases respectively, with 19 bases between them. The CDR3 loop reads CATSRDLQGRNEQFF. The CDR3 nucleotides read TGTGCCACCAGCCGGGACCTGCAGGGAAGGAATGAGCAGTTCTTC.

In its sample, this clonotype was seen a few times. The rearrangement joins TRBV7-9 to TRBJ2-5; 8 nucleotides line up with TRBD2. This CDR3 contains 15 residues. Germline assignment: CDR1 SEHNR and CDR2 FQNEAQ (reference sequence). The ends lost 4 bases at V and 4 bases at J; junction bases unmatched: 8. The DNA of the CDR3 is TGTGCCAGCAGCTGGACGAGCGGGAGTGGAGAGACCCAGTACTTC. Its protein product is CASSWTSGSGETQYF. The whole variable domain, remainder taken from reference TRBV7-9 and TRBJ2-5, is DTGVSQNPRHKITKRGQNVTFRCDPISEHNRLYWYRQTLGQGPEFLTYFQNEAQLEKSRLLSDRFSAERPKGSFSTLEIQRTEQGDSAMYLCASSWTSGSGETQYFGPGTRLLVL.

In this sample, this clonotype turned up a few times. J is TRBJ1-5 and V is TRBV27; D not certain. Germline V gene data show CDR1 as MNHEY and CDR2 as SMNVEV (reference sequence). Trimming removed 2 bases from V and 7 bases from J, with 3 bases in between. There are 11 residues in the CDR3. The CDR3 DNA sequence: TGTGCCAGCAGTTTAAAACAGCCCCAGCATTTT. This gives the protein CASSLKQPQHF.

The genes are TRBV9 and TRBJ2-1, with TRBD2 identical over 8 bases. This CDR3 comprises 14 residues. CDR1 SGDLS and CDR2 YYNGEE come from the germline V gene. The V gene end was trimmed by 7 bases and the J gene end by 4 bases; junction bases not matched to a gene: 7. The CDR3 bases are TGTGCCAGCGGGAGTAGCGGGGTGTACAATGAGCAGTTCTTC. Translated: CASGSSGVYNEQFF.

In this sample, this clonotype turned up a few times. The J gene is TRBJ1-1, the V gene TRBV6-6, with 9 positions matching TRBD1. The J segment lost 5 bases and the V segment lost 4 bases, leaving 5 bases of the junction unmatched. The CDR3 has 14 residues. CDR1 is MNHNY and CDR2 is SVGAGI in the germline V gene (reference sequence). CDR3 sequence reads: CASSWGQGGTEAFF. The CDR3 nucleotides read TGTGCCAGCAGTTGGGGACAGGGTGGTACTGAAGCTTTCTTT.

J is TRBJ1-2 and V is TRBV12-3 or TRBV12-4; 9 positions match TRBD1. This CDR3 has 13 residues. V was pared by 6 bases and J by 5 bases, with 4 bases of the junction left unmatched. The CDR3 is CASRGQGKYGYTF. The CDR3 DNA reads TGTGCCAGCAGGGGACAGGGAAAGTATGGCTACACCTTC.

The chain is built from TRBV2 and TRBJ1-2; unclear D gene. V was pared by 6 bases and J by 2 bases, with 10 bases between. The germline CDR1 and CDR2 sequences are SNHLY and FYNNEI. The CDR3 is made up of 13 amino acids. DNA for the CDR3: TGTGCCAGCAGCCAATGGGAGAACTATGGCTACACCTTC. It yields the protein CASSQWENYGYTF.

A few counts support this clonotype. This chain links TRBV3-1 with TRBJ1-3; tentative D call: TRBD1 (5 bases). The CDR3 is 15 amino acids. CDR1 is LGHDT and CDR2 is YNNKEL in the germline V gene (reference sequence). Trimming removed 4 bases at V and 0 bases at J, with 10 bases between. The CDR3 spells CASSPRQTSGNTIYF. The CDR3, as DNA: TGTGCCAGCAGCCCACGACAGACCTCTGGAAACACCATATATTTT.

This clonotype came up a few times. V gene TRBV6-5 combines with J gene TRBJ2-1, with 8 bases aligning to TRBD1. Germline V lookup: CDR1 MNHEY, CDR2 SVGAGI. The J segment lost 5 bases and the V segment lost 5 bases, leaving 8 bases of the junction unmatched. The CDR3 extends over 15 amino acids. The CDR3 DNA follows: TGTGCCAGCAGTCCACGACAGGGGCATAACAATGAGCAGTTCTTC. As protein: CASSPRQGHNNEQFF.

The chain carries TRBV7-8 and TRBJ2-7; no firm D call. Germline V CDR1 and CDR2: SGHVS, FQNEAQ. This CDR3 spans 11 amino acids. The V end was cut by 4 bases, the J end by 7 bases, with 8 bases between. The CDR3 sequence is CASSSAHEQYF. As DNA, the CDR3 is TGTGCCAGCAGCTCCGCCCATGAGCAGTACTTC. Variable domain in full (rest from reference TRBV7-8 and TRBJ2-7): GAGVSQSPRYKVAKRGQDVALRCDPISGHVSLFWYQQALGQGPEFLTYFQNEAQLDKSGLPSDRFFAERPEGSVSTLKIQRTQQEDSAVYLCASSSAHEQYFGPGTRLTVT.

V usage is TRBV2 and J usage is TRBJ2-5; D unresolved. This CDR3 has 12 residues. Germline V gives CDR1 SNHLY, CDR2 FYNNEI. Trimming pared 4 bases from V and 5 bases from J, leaving 8 bases between. CDR3 DNA sequence: TGTGCCAGCAGTGCAGCTCTGGAGACCCAGTACTTC. Translating gives CASSAALETQYF.

This clonotype occurred a few times. V gene TRBV25-1 combines with J gene TRBJ2-5; 8 nucleotides align to TRBD1. The CDR3 is made up of 12 amino acids. After removal of 8 bases from V and 5 bases from J, the junction contained 4 bases not matched to a gene. Germline CDR1 reads MGHDK; CDR2 reads SYGVNS. CDR3 loop: CASSRTGETQYF. The CDR3 bases are TGTGCCAGCTCACGGACAGGGGAGACCCAGTACTTC.

This clonotype was counted a single time. The chain combines TRBV12-3 or TRBV12-4 with TRBJ2-1; D remains unclear. The CDR3 covers 12 residues. Trimming pared 7 bases from V and 7 bases from J, leaving 11 bases between. Written as DNA, the CDR3 is TGTGCCAGCACCCCCGTGGGGAATGAGCAGTTCTTC. Protein: CASTPVGNEQFF.

There are a few counts of this clonotype. This chain connects TRBV7-6 to TRBJ2-7; 8 bases fit TRBD1. V lost 0 bases to trimming and J lost 5 bases; unmatched junction nucleotides: 9. The CDR3 has 16 amino acids. Germline V CDR1 and CDR2: SGHVS, FNYEAQ. The CDR3 region has the DNA TGTGCCAGCAGCTTAGCGTATGGACAGGGCCCCGACGAGCAGTACTTC. This codes for CASSLAYGQGPDEQYF.

The rearrangement uses TRBV7-3 and TRBJ2-1; tentative D call: TRBD2 (7 bases). From germline, CDR1 is SGHTA and CDR2 FQGTGA. Trimming removed 0 bases at V and 0 bases at J, with 9 bases between. The CDR3 covers 16 residues. The CDR3 sequence is CASSLTGGPSYNEQFF. DNA of the CDR3: TGTGCCAGCAGCTTAACGGGGGGGCCCTCCTACAATGAGCAGTTCTTC.

This sequence joins TRBV7-8 and TRBJ2-1, with a tentative D call TRBD2 (6 bases). Trimming stripped 1 base from V and 4 bases from J, with 14 bases between. This CDR3 contains 16 residues. CDR1 is SGHVS, CDR2 FQNEAQ, per germline. CDR3 protein: CASSLVERVLYNEQFF. The DNA for the CDR3 is TGTGCCAGCAGCTTAGTTGAGCGGGTCCTGTACAATGAGCAGTTCTTC. The variable domain in full, completed from reference TRBV7-8 and TRBJ2-1, reads GAGVSQSPRYKVAKRGQDVALRCDPISGHVSLFWYQQALGQGPEFLTYFQNEAQLDKSGLPSDRFFAERPEGSVSTLKIQRTQQEDSAVYLCASSLVERVLYNEQFFGPGTRLTVL.

There are many counts of this clonotype. The V gene is TRBV9, the J gene TRBJ2-1; D might be TRBD2 (7 bases). This CDR3 has 19 amino acids. Between the trimmed V and J ends, which lost 7 bases and 0 bases, there was a span of 26 bases. Germline lookup yields CDR1 SGDLS and CDR2 YYNGEE. The CDR3 region has the DNA TGTGCCAGCTCCAAAGGGGGAGGGGGGCACAGGAGCTCCTACAATGAGCAGTTCTTC. It codes for CASSKGGGGHRSSYNEQFF.

Only a few counts were recorded for this clonotype. This chain links TRBV6-1 with TRBJ1-1; D is uncertain. Germline V gene data show CDR1 as MNHNS and CDR2 as SASEGT. Trimming took 2 bases from V and 1 from J, leaving 8 bases between them. There are 14 residues in the CDR3. The CDR3 protein is CASSEWSENTEAFF. CDR3 DNA sequence: TGTGCCAGCAGTGAATGGTCGGAGAACACTGAAGCTTTCTTT.

This clonotype came up a few times. The J gene is TRBJ2-2, the V gene TRBV9; 8 bases are shared with TRBD2. The CDR3 contains 14 residues. Germline V gene sequence: CDR1 SGDLS, CDR2 YYNGEE. J lost 5 bases, V lost 4 bases, and 4 bases had no gene match. CDR3 in amino acids: CASSLGTRTGELFF. In DNA, the CDR3 is TGTGCCAGCAGCCTCGGGACTAGGACCGGGGAGCTGTTTTTT.